This paragraph reports one T cell receptor (beta chain). Its target is not known. The authors made TCR cDNA by 5'RACE template switching, adding a universal primer site and UMIs. TCRdb redid the calling of the 5' RACE reads with MiXCR, one entry per CDR3 protein. In the table there are tens of thousands of distinct CDR3 sequences, almost 8% of which are singletons. This record belongs to a study of T cells after yellow fever vaccination. General study points: Bulk-population clonotypes that are abundant could appear as contaminants in FACS-sorted repertoires. The study re-detected most primary-vaccination clones after the booster (roughly 96% CD4, approximately 87% CD8).

V was trimmed by 0 bases and J by 2 bases, leaving 6 bases between them. This CDR3 has 14 residues. From germline, CDR1 is LGHDT and CDR2 YNNKEL (reference sequence). The chain employs TRBV3-1 and TRBJ2-3, with D possibly matching TRBD2 (5 bases). This TCR was recovered from a man aged 25-45 years who received the YFV17D yellow fever vaccine. The sequencing used CD8+ T cells sorted from PBMCs, collected on the day of the yellow fever booster vaccination. The CDR3 nucleotides read TGTGCCAGCAGCCAAGAGGGAGACACAGATACGCAGTATTTT. Translated: CASSQEGDTDTQYF.